These T cell receptor beta chains were read from a single sample in a study of long-term antiretroviral therapy in people with HIV. The table came from immunoSEQ multiplex PCR; TCRdb's copy has only in-frame clones and leaves some out. The sample has approximately 21,000 clones, approximately 90% seen once; the top ten hold roughly 9.8%. The sequencing here drew on unsorted PBMCs, taken 4.2 to 4.5 years before starting antiretroviral therapy. The receptors come from a woman under 40 with HIV. The CDR3 runs from the conserved cysteine through the conserved F or W. Fields, in order: J gene, clone size, V gene, D gene, CDR3 protein, CDR3 DNA. The D gene is left open where the match is weak. The size entry is marked missing in some rows and otherwise reads once, few, many or a size class.

>TRBJ2-7|.|TRBV4-1|.
CASSQDIPSGPYEQYF
TGCGCCAGCAGCCAAGATATCCCCTCTGGTCCCTACGAGCAGTACTTC
>TRBJ1-5|.|TRBV5-6|TRBD1
CASSSWDRVNQPQHF
TGTGCCAGCAGCTCGTGGGACAGGGTCAATCAGCCCCAGCATTTT
>TRBJ2-3|once|TRBV6-6|.
CASSYSATATDTQYF
TGTGCCAGCAGTTACTCAGCGACTGCCACAGATACGCAGTATTTT
>TRBJ1-5|.|TRBV30|.
CAWSFTGNQPQHF
TGTGCCTGGAGTTTTACAGGGAATCAGCCCCAGCATTTT
>TRBJ2-3|.|TRBV11-2|.
CASSLVGGTDTQYF
TGTGCCAGCAGCTTAGTCGGGGGCACAGATACGCAGTATTTT
>TRBJ1-1|.|TRBV13|.
CASSPPGGDVATEAFF
TGTGCCAGCAGCCCACCTGGAGGGGATGTGGCCACTGAAGCTTTCTTT
>TRBJ2-5|.|TRBV2|TRBD2
CASSEALAGGMAQYF
TGTGCCAGCAGTGAAGCCCTAGCGGGGGGCATGGCCCAGTACTTC
>TRBJ1-1|.|TRBV27|.
CASRDQVNTEAFF
TGTGCCAGCAGGGATCAGGTGAACACTGAAGCTTTCTTT
>TRBJ2-7|.|TRBV4-3|TRBD2
CASSQDRETSGYTYEQYF
TGCGCCAGCAGCCAAGATCGGGAAACTAGCGGGTACACCTACGAGCAGTACTTC
>TRBJ1-5|.|TRBV11-2|TRBD1
CASSLGGQGTQPQHF
TGTGCCAGCAGCTTAGGGGGACAGGGCACTCAGCCCCAGCATTTT
>TRBJ1-1|.|TRBV7-2|.
CASSSESGRLGASNTEAFF
TGTGCCAGCAGCTCGGAATCAGGGAGATTAGGGGCCTCGAACACTGAAGCTTTCTTT
>TRBJ1-4|.|TRBV27|.
CASSPETAAAANEKLFF
TGTGCCAGCAGTCCAGAGACAGCCGCAGCGGCTAATGAAAAACTGTTTTTT
>TRBJ2-3|.|TRBV5-6|.
CASSSSGGTQYF
TGTGCCAGCAGCTCCTCGGGTGGTACGCAGTATTTT
>TRBJ1-1|.|TRBV6-1|TRBD1
CASSSQGDGEAFF
TGTGCCAGCAGCTCACAGGGGGATGGTGAAGCTTTCTTT
>TRBJ2-7|.|TRBV5-6|.
CASSLKNWGQEEQYF
TGTGCCAGCAGCTTGAAGAACTGGGGGCAGGAGGAGCAGTACTTC
>TRBJ1-2|.|TRBV5-4|.
CASSLAGVPVGYGYTF
TGTGCCAGCAGCTTGGCAGGGGTTCCCGTCGGCTATGGCTACACCTTC
>TRBJ2-3|.|TRBV5-1|.
CASSLSSGRTDTQYF
TGCGCCAGCAGCTTGTCGTCAGGGAGAACAGATACGCAGTATTTT
>TRBJ1-2|.|TRBV14|.
CASSQDLFPPLYGYTF
TGTGCCAGCAGCCAAGACCTCTTCCCACCCCTCTATGGCTACACCTTC
>TRBJ2-3|.|TRBV28|TRBD2
CASSFPERGATSSTDTQYF
TGTGCCAGCAGTTTCCCGGAGCGGGGGGCCACTTCTAGCACAGATACGCAGTATTTT
>TRBJ1-1|.|TRBV6-6|TRBD1
CASSPPGGRGNTEAFF
TGTGCCAGCAGCCCCCCAGGGGGCAGGGGGAACACTGAAGCTTTCTTT
>TRBJ1-6|.|TRBV6-5|.
CASSTGNRDPLHF
TGTGCCAGCAGTACGGGAAACCGTGACCCCCTCCACTTT
>TRBJ2-1|.|TRBV6-4|TRBD2
CASSEVAGGRDEQFF
TGTGCCAGCAGTGAGGTCGCGGGGGGTCGGGATGAGCAGTTCTTC
>TRBJ2-5|.|TRBV6-6|.
CASSYLRGRETQYF
TGTGCCAGCAGTTATCTTAGGGGTCGAGAGACCCAGTACTTC
>TRBJ2-1|.|TRBV2|.
CASEPGLSNNEQFF
TGTGCCAGCGAGCCGGGACTCTCTAACAATGAGCAGTTCTTC
>TRBJ2-7|.|TRBV18|.
CASSPGGTASSYEQYF
TGTGCCAGCTCACCGGGGGGAACGGCGAGCTCCTACGAGCAGTACTTC